This TCR beta chain derives from a study of CD8+ T cells in alopecia areata. Study at large: Treatment comprised oral tofacitinib, 5 to 10 mg twice daily, in treated patients.

The treatment denotes: oral pan-JAK inhibitor, 5-10 mg twice daily. V was clipped by 4 bases and J by 6 bases; unmatched bases: 5. Germline CDR1 is SGHKS and CDR2 is YYEKEE (reference sequence). CDR3 length: 13 amino acids. This clone was counted only a few times. Investigators isolated RNA and reverse transcribed it into cDNA to act as the sequencing template. Data came from immunoSEQ multiplex PCR; TCRdb stores just in-frame clones and leaves some out. The sample has 150,000 to 200,000 clones; approximately 50% are singletons. The clonotype comes from a human donor with alopecia areata. This rearrangement joins TRBV5-5 to TRBJ1-2, with TRBD1 matching over 8 bases. Sequenced here: CD8+ T cells sorted from blood, sampled at week 52, from a patient treated with tofacitinib. In DNA, the CDR3 is TGTGCCAGCAGCCCGGACAGGGACGATGGCTACACCTTC. Translated, it gives CASSPDRDDGYTF.